One and the same sample provided the 18 T cell receptor beta chains below, sequenced in a study of cytomegalovirus exposure and HLA in healthy donors. Both 60 Vbeta primers and 13 Jbeta primers went into the PCR. This table comes from immunoSEQ multiplex PCR, and its TCRdb copy is limited to in-frame clones, with some not included. The sample carries about 130,000 clones, approximately 80% recorded once. Specimen: PBMCs. The receptor source for this set is a man aged 25-45 years in good health and CMV-seropositive.

This chain joins TRBV11-2 and TRBJ2-3; 9 bases are a match to TRBD1. The CDR3 is 15 amino acids. V shed 3 bases, J shed 4 bases, and the junction held 5 bases outside the gene matches. Germline values: CDR1 SGHAT, CDR2 FQNNGV. This chain's CDR3 is CASSFGGDRADTQYF. DNA for the CDR3: TGTGCCAGCAGCTTCGGCGGGGACAGGGCAGATACGCAGTATTTT.

This clone was picked up a small number of times. The J gene is TRBJ1-3, the V gene TRBV7-3; perhaps TRBD1 as D (5 bases). This CDR3 spans 14 amino acids. Looked up from germline, CDR1 is SGHTA and CDR2 is FQGTGA. The V gene lost 2 bases and the J gene lost 2 bases, with 7 bases spanning the gap. The CDR3 is CASSLAGAGNTIYF. Here the CDR3 DNA reads TGTGCCAGCAGCTTAGCGGGGGCTGGAAACACCATATATTTT.

The rearrangement links TRBV6-5 to TRBJ1-5, with D tentatively TRBD1 (5 bases). Trimming removed 4 bases at V and 3 bases at J, with 7 bases between. The CDR3 consists of 13 residues. Germline lookup yields CDR1 MNHEY and CDR2 SVGAGI. The DNA of the CDR3 is TGTGCCAGCAGTTCAGGGTTCAATCAGCCCCAGCATTTT. It translates to CASSSGFNQPQHF.

DNA of the CDR3: TGTGCCAGCAGTTACTCGTCCGGGAGCTACAATGAGCAGTTCTTC. It translates to CASSYSSGSYNEQFF. The chain combines TRBV6-5 with TRBJ2-1; weak D call: TRBD2 (6 bases). This CDR3 has 15 amino acids. CDR1 and CDR2 (germline): MNHEY, SVGAGI. Trimming took off 0 bases at V and 3 bases at J, with 9 bases between the two ends.

V usage is TRBV13 and J usage is TRBJ2-3, with 9 bases aligning to TRBD1. The CDR3 extends over 15 amino acids. The ends lost 3 bases at V and 2 bases at J; junction bases unmatched: 3. From germline, CDR1 is PRHDT and CDR2 FYEKMQ (reference sequence). The CDR3 DNA reads as TGTGCCAGCAGCTTGGGACAGGGTTACACAGATACGCAGTATTTT. The encoded protein is CASSLGQGYTDTQYF.

CDR3 nucleotide sequence: TGCGCCAGCAGCCAACAGGGTTCACGCAGGATAGCTTTCTTT. The encoded protein is CASSQQGSRRIAFF. This sequence joins TRBV5-1 and TRBJ1-1, with D perhaps matching TRBD1 (6 bases). The germline V gene encodes CDR1 SGHRS and CDR2 YFSETQ. CDR3 length equals 14 residues. Trimming shortened V by 4 bases and J by 10 bases, and 20 bases separated the two germline ends.

This chain links TRBV5-6 with TRBJ2-5; D might be TRBD2 (6 bases). V was cut by 2 bases and J by 4 bases, with 12 bases left in between. CDR1 is SGHDT and CDR2 is YYEEEE in the germline V gene. This CDR3 has 14 residues. The CDR3 spells CASSLNPGGETQYF. CDR3 DNA sequence: TGTGCCAGCAGCTTAAACCCCGGGGGAGAGACCCAGTACTTC.

V usage is TRBV29-1 and J usage is TRBJ1-4; unclear D gene. This CDR3 is 16 amino acids long. Trimming took off 1 base at V and 3 bases at J, with 15 bases between the two ends. Germline assignment: CDR1 SQVTM and CDR2 ANQGSEA. The chain's CDR3 is CSVEGAGNEANEKLFF. The CDR3 DNA follows: TGCAGCGTTGAAGGGGCCGGGAATGAGGCTAATGAAAAACTGTTTTTT.

This clone was seen more than once but under ten times. The chain uses TRBV4-1 and TRBJ2-1; D possibly corresponds to TRBD1 (6 bases). With 1 base removed from V and 4 bases from J, the gap between germline ends came to 17 bases. CDR1 and CDR2 from the germline V gene are MGHRA and YSYEKL. This CDR3 is built from 17 residues. CDR3 sequence: CASSQVFSGVPYNEQFF. The CDR3 DNA is TGCGCCAGCAGCCAAGTATTCTCAGGGGTCCCTTACAATGAGCAGTTCTTC.

The gene calls are TRBV6-1 and TRBJ2-7; D perhaps matches TRBD2 (5 bases). The CDR3 is 15 residues long. The ends were cut back, 4 bases at V and 2 bases at J, with 15 bases in the middle. Looked up from germline, CDR1 is MNHNS and CDR2 is SASEGT. CDR3 loop: CASSGGRTVTYEQYF. In DNA, the CDR3 is TGTGCCAGCAGTGGCGGCAGGACTGTAACCTACGAGCAGTACTTC.

The rearrangement links TRBV19 to TRBJ2-5, with a tentative D call TRBD1 (6 bases). Germline CDR1 LNHDA, CDR2 SQIVND (reference sequence). The CDR3 is made up of 15 amino acids. V dropped 1 base and J dropped 4 bases, with 13 bases sitting between them. The CDR3 spells CASSIGFRGGETQYF. The DNA for the CDR3 is TGTGCCAGTAGTATAGGGTTCAGGGGCGGAGAGACCCAGTACTTC.

The genes are TRBV5-1 and TRBJ1-6, with 9 bases lining up with TRBD1. CDR1 is SGHRS and CDR2 is YFSETQ in the germline V gene. V lost 3 bases, J lost 5 bases, and 6 bases stayed unmatched. The CDR3 spans 16 residues. For the CDR3, the DNA is TGCGCCAGCAGCTACAGGGGGCTTCGGAATAATTCACCCCTCCACTTT. It is translated as CASSYRGLRNNSPLHF.

The chain employs TRBV6-5 and TRBJ2-5; unclear D gene. The J call may not be correct, given that the DNA end is closer to TRBJ2-7. Germline V gene lookup returns CDR1 MNHEY and CDR2 SVGAGI. The CDR3 is 13 residues long. CDR3 bases: TGTGCCAGCAGTTACTCTAACAACTACGAGCAGTACTTC. Amino acids: CASSYSNNYEQYF.

This clone turned up a few times. The chain joins TRBV5-4 to TRBJ1-4; maybe TRBD1 (5 bases). V was clipped by 5 bases and J by 5 bases, with 16 bases between them. Germline values: CDR1 SGHNT, CDR2 YYREEE (reference sequence). The CDR3 has 15 residues. This chain's CDR3 is CASSLRGGGNEKLFF. Written as DNA, the CDR3 is TGTGCCAGCAGTTTGAGGGGCGGGGGAAATGAAAAACTGTTTTTT.

V usage is TRBV7-2 and J usage is TRBJ2-7; D might be TRBD1 (6 bases). V was trimmed by 4 bases and J by 3 bases, leaving 16 bases between them. The CDR3 contains 15 residues. Germline CDR1 and CDR2: SGHTA and FQGNSA. DNA for the CDR3: TGTGCCAGCAGCTCCATAAGGACAGCTATCTACGAGCAGTACTTC. This gives the protein CASSSIRTAIYEQYF.

This clone was detected only once. The V gene is TRBV6-1, the J gene TRBJ1-1; the match to TRBD1 covers 9 bases. V was pared by 5 bases and J by 8 bases, with 6 bases of the junction left unmatched. Germline CDR1 is MNHNS and CDR2 is SASEGT. This CDR3 is built from 13 residues. CDR3 amino acids: CASSRGQGTEAFF. In nucleotides, the CDR3 is TGTGCCAGCAGTCGAGGACAGGGGACAGAAGCTTTCTTT.

This clone came up a few times. The chain has TRBV11-2 and TRBJ2-1; unclear D gene. Germline V gives CDR1 SGHAT, CDR2 FQNNGV. The V and J ends lost 1 base and 6 bases respectively, with 7 bases between them. This CDR3 is built from 13 residues. CDR3 region: CASSLGPGNEQFF. The CDR3 nucleotides read TGTGCCAGCAGCTTAGGGCCGGGCAATGAGCAGTTCTTC.

A word on this clone: An end of the junction differs from the germline gene, which may be a read error. This chain connects TRBV5-1 to TRBJ1-1; D perhaps matches TRBD1 (5 bases). Germline V gene lookup returns CDR1 SGHRS and CDR2 YFSETQ. The CDR3 contains 12 residues. CDR3 amino acids: CASAGGNPEAFF. The DNA for the CDR3 is TGCGCCAGCGCGGGGGGGAACCCTGAAGCTTTCTTT. The full variable domain, in which reference TRBV5-1 and TRBJ1-1 provide the parts outside the CDR3, is KAGVTQTPRYLIKTRGQQVTLSCSPISGHRSVSWYQQTPGQGLQFLFEYFSETQRNKGNFPGRFSGRQFSNSRSEMNVSTLELGDSALYLCASAGGNPEAFFGQGTRLTVV.